Shown below are 23 T cell receptor beta chains from a single sample sequenced in a study of blood T cell repertoires in COVID-19. The repertoire was sequenced with immunoSEQ multiplex PCR; TCRdb's copy has only in-frame clones and lacks some. Of roughly 260,000 clones in the sample, roughly 82% were seen once. Sequencing was done on a sample of peripheral blood. The receptor set was obtained from a woman of 80 years or more with active or convalescent COVID-19.

The chain couples TRBV5-1 to TRBJ2-2; TRBD1 matches 7 bases. The CDR3 has 16 residues. Germline values: CDR1 SGHRS, CDR2 YFSETQ. Trimming cost V 4 bases and J 4 bases; bases outside gene matches: 10. Here the CDR3 DNA reads TGCGCCAGCAGCCCTCTGACAGGGTCGGGCACCGGGGAGCTGTTTTTT. Translating it yields CASSPLTGSGTGELFF. The whole variable domain, remainder taken from reference TRBV5-1 and TRBJ2-2, is KAGVTQTPRYLIKTRGQQVTLSCSPISGHRSVSWYQQTPGQGLQFLFEYFSETQRNKGNFPGRFSGRQFSNSRSEMNVSTLELGDSALYLCASSPLTGSGTGELFFGEGSRLTVL.

The J gene is TRBJ2-5, the V gene TRBV2, with unresolved D. The CDR3 extends over 16 amino acids. From germline, CDR1 is SNHLY and CDR2 FYNNEI. The ends were cut back, 2 bases at V and 7 bases at J, with 20 bases in the middle. The DNA for the CDR3 is TGTGCCAGCAGTGAACGAAGCGAAATCCTCGGCGGGACCCAGTACTTC. Translating it yields CASSERSEILGGTQYF.

The genes are TRBV2 and TRBJ1-3, with D tentatively TRBD1 (6 bases). This CDR3 spans 13 amino acids. Germline V gives CDR1 SNHLY, CDR2 FYNNEI. The V end was cut by 6 bases, the J end by 10 bases, with 16 bases between. The CDR3 nucleotides are TGTGCCAGCAGCCTCACTGGGGGCTGGACCATATATTTT. Its translation: CASSLTGGWTIYF.

The chain is built from TRBV30 and TRBJ1-6, with TRBD1 matching 8 bases. V shed 4 bases and J 9 bases; nucleotides not matched to a gene: 8. CDR1 and CDR2 (germline): GTSNPN, SVGIG (reference sequence). The CDR3 totals 14 residues. The CDR3 region has the DNA TGTGCCTGGAAACGACAGGGGTTAGGTTCACCCCTCCACTTT. It translates to CAWKRQGLGSPLHF.

The V call is TRBV6-5, the J call TRBJ2-2; TRBD1 agrees at 8 bases. CDR1 and CDR2 from the germline V gene are MNHEY and SVGAGI. V was clipped by 5 bases and J by 8 bases; unmatched bases: 1. There are 12 residues in the CDR3. In DNA form, the CDR3 reads TGTGCCAGCAGTCGGGACAGGGGGGAGCTGTTTTTT. This encodes CASSRDRGELFF.

The chain has TRBV4-2 and TRBJ2-1, with D tentatively TRBD2 (5 bases). V was shortened by 0 bases and J by 8 bases, with 11 bases between the two germline ends. CDR1 and CDR2 from the germline V gene are LGHNA and YNFKEQ. The CDR3 is 14 residues long. The CDR3, as DNA: TGTGCCAGCAGCCAAGATGCACTAGAGGATGAGCAGTTCTTC. Translated, it gives CASSQDALEDEQFF.

This clone showed up just once. V and J are TRBV5-4 and TRBJ1-2; 9 nucleotides line up with TRBD1. The J segment lost 4 bases and the V segment lost 7 bases, leaving 8 bases of the junction unmatched. CDR3 size: 14 residues. Germline V gene data show CDR1 as SGHNT and CDR2 as YYREEE (reference sequence). The CDR3 spells CASQIQGAAYGYTF. In nucleotides, the CDR3 is TGTGCCAGCCAGATACAGGGGGCTGCCTATGGCTACACCTTC. The variable domain in full, completed from reference TRBV5-4 and TRBJ1-2, reads ETGVTQSPTHLIKTRGQQVTLRCSSQSGHNTVSWYQQALGQGPQFIFQYYREEENGRGNFPPRFSGLQFPNYSSELNVNALELDDSALYLCASQIQGAAYGYTFGSGTRLTVV.

This chain links TRBV25-1 with TRBJ1-1; the D gene is possibly TRBD1 (6 bases). V dropped 6 bases and J dropped 9 bases, with 17 bases sitting between them. The CDR3 sequence is 13 residues long. CDR1 is MGHDK and CDR2 is SYGVNS in the germline V gene. The CDR3 DNA reads as TGTGCCAGCAGAGAGTGGACAGAAAACAAAGCTTTCTTT. Its translation is CASREWTENKAFF.

The rearrangement joins TRBV29-1 to TRBJ2-7; D may be TRBD1 (6 bases). CDR3 size: 14 residues. Looked up from germline, CDR1 is SQVTM and CDR2 is ANQGSEA. The V end lost 6 bases, the J end lost 4 bases, and 19 bases lay between the germline ends. This CDR3 reads CSVIPQGTVYEQYF. Here the CDR3 DNA reads TGCAGCGTCATTCCTCAGGGGACGGTATACGAGCAGTACTTC.

The rearrangement uses TRBV19 and TRBJ2-2; D perhaps matches TRBD1 (6 bases). Trimming took off 6 bases at V and 3 bases at J, with 11 bases between the two ends. This CDR3 has 14 amino acids. Germline CDR1 reads LNHDA; CDR2 reads SQIVND (reference sequence). The CDR3 sequence: CASRRQAHTGELFF. Here the CDR3 DNA reads TGTGCCAGTAGAAGACAGGCGCACACCGGGGAGCTGTTTTTT.

The genes are TRBV24-1 and TRBJ2-2; the match to TRBD1 covers 7 bases. This CDR3 is built from 14 residues. V lost 5 bases and J lost 5; bases outside the gene matches: 4. Germline CDR1 reads KGHDR; CDR2 reads SFDVKD. CDR3 DNA sequence: TGTGCCACCAGTGGGACAGGCGGGACCGGGGAGCTGTTTTTT. This translates into CATSGTGGTGELFF.

The chain has TRBV28 and TRBJ2-7, with 9 nucleotides matching TRBD1. Trimming took 1 base from V and 0 from J; bases not matched to a gene: 16. CDR1 and CDR2 from the germline V gene are MDHEN and SYDVKM. The CDR3 has 20 amino acids. The CDR3 is CASSLSGQGLMWSNSYEQYF. DNA of the CDR3: TGTGCCAGCAGTTTATCGGGACAGGGTCTAATGTGGTCCAACTCCTACGAGCAGTACTTC.

This clone was found a few times. CDR3 bases: TGTGCCAGCAGACTAAGCAACAGGGATGGCTACACCTTC. Protein: CASRLSNRDGYTF. The genes are TRBV6-5 and TRBJ1-2; possible D gene TRBD1, 6 bases. The germline V and J ends were trimmed by 6 bases and 6 bases, with 14 bases remaining between them. Germline CDR1 reads MNHEY; CDR2 reads SVGAGI. CDR3 size: 13 residues.

This chain connects TRBV3-1 (or the pseudogene TRBV3-2) to TRBJ1-2; the D gene is possibly TRBD1 (6 bases). The CDR3 sequence is 15 residues long. The V and J ends lost 4 bases and 4 bases respectively, with 16 bases between them. CDR1 LGHDT and CDR2 YNNKEL come from the germline V gene (reference sequence). The CDR3 here is CASSLLDRPLYGYTF. The CDR3 DNA is TGTGCCAGCAGCCTACTGGACAGACCCCTCTATGGCTACACCTTC.

In the case of this clone: In the same sample, other DNA sequences code for this CDR3. CDR3 nucleotides: TGTGCCAGCAGTTTGCCTCTAGCGGGCACAGATACGCAGTATTTT. Amino acid sequence: CASSLPLAGTDTQYF. The chain combines TRBV28 with TRBJ2-3; 7 nucleotides line up with TRBD2. The junction had 4 bases not matched to a gene; V was cut back by 3 bases and J by 1 base. The CDR3 spans 15 residues. The germline CDR1 and CDR2 sequences are MDHEN and SYDVKM.

J is TRBJ2-5 and V is TRBV3-1 (or the pseudogene TRBV3-2); the D gene is possibly TRBD1 (6 bases). V was cut by 2 bases and J by 10 bases, with 14 bases left in between. There are 13 residues in the CDR3. CDR1 is LGHDT and CDR2 is YNNKEL in the germline V gene (reference sequence). The CDR3 DNA follows: TGTGCCAGCAGCCAACCGGGACAATCAAGCCAGTACTTC. It codes for CASSQPGQSSQYF.

This clone came up a few times. This CDR3 is CASSAGGGTVTYEQYF. The CDR3 region has the DNA TGTGCCAGCAGCGCCGGCGGCGGGACGGTAACCTACGAGCAGTACTTC. V and J are TRBV11-2 and TRBJ2-7; a weak D match, TRBD2 (6 bases). This CDR3 region has 16 residues. Germline V gene sequence: CDR1 SGHAT, CDR2 FQNNGV. Trimming cost V 5 bases and J 2 bases, with 19 bases left between them.

The J gene is TRBJ2-3, the V gene TRBV7-9; 8 bases align to TRBD2. The CDR3 spans 14 residues. Germline CDR1 and CDR2: SEHNR and FQNEAQ (reference sequence). J lost 3 bases, V lost 5 bases, and 4 bases had no gene match. The CDR3 DNA sequence: TGTGCCAGCAGCCAAAGCGGGAGTACAGATACGCAGTATTTT. Encoded protein: CASSQSGSTDTQYF.

This chain links TRBV9 with TRBJ1-4, with D unresolved. The germline CDR1 and CDR2 sequences are SGDLS and YYNGEE. Trimming took 0 bases from V and 4 from J, leaving 10 bases between them. The CDR3 has 15 amino acids. The CDR3 sequence is CASSVGGGFNEKLFF. In DNA form, the CDR3 reads TGTGCCAGCAGCGTAGGAGGTGGCTTTAATGAAAAACTGTTTTTT.

The chain combines TRBV10-3 with TRBJ1-4; 9 bases are a match to TRBD1. Germline V gene data show CDR1 as ENHRY and CDR2 as SYGVKD. The CDR3 length is 16 residues. After removal of 4 bases from V and 3 bases from J, the junction contained 6 bases not matched to a gene. The CDR3 DNA reads TGTGCCATCAGTGGGGACAGGGATAGAGCTAATGAAAAACTGTTTTTT. It codes for CAISGDRDRANEKLFF.

The genes are TRBV7-9 and TRBJ2-3; D remains ambiguous. The CDR3 covers 15 residues. V dropped 5 bases and J dropped 0 bases, with 12 bases sitting between them. Germline lookup yields CDR1 SEHNR and CDR2 FQNEAQ (reference sequence). The DNA of the CDR3 is TGTGCCAGCAGCCCCCGTTGGGCAAGCACAGATACGCAGTATTTT. Translating it yields CASSPRWASTDTQYF.

The rearrangement joins TRBV2 to TRBJ1-1, with a tentative D call TRBD1 (5 bases). V lost 2 bases and J 5 bases, leaving 12 bases between the germline ends. Germline V gene data show CDR1 as SNHLY and CDR2 as FYNNEI. The CDR3 contains 14 residues. The CDR3 nucleotides read TGTGCCAGCAGTGAACTGGGGGGAAAAACTGAAGCTTTCTTT. The encoded protein is CASSELGGKTEAFF.

The rearrangement joins TRBV14 to TRBJ2-1; 8 bases align to TRBD2. This CDR3 spans 15 amino acids. V shed 4 bases and J 3 bases; nucleotides not matched to a gene: 5. From germline, CDR1 is SGHDN and CDR2 FVKESK. The CDR3 protein is CASSRGGPFYNEQFF. The CDR3 coding sequence is TGTGCCAGCAGCCGCGGGGGGCCATTCTACAATGAGCAGTTCTTC.